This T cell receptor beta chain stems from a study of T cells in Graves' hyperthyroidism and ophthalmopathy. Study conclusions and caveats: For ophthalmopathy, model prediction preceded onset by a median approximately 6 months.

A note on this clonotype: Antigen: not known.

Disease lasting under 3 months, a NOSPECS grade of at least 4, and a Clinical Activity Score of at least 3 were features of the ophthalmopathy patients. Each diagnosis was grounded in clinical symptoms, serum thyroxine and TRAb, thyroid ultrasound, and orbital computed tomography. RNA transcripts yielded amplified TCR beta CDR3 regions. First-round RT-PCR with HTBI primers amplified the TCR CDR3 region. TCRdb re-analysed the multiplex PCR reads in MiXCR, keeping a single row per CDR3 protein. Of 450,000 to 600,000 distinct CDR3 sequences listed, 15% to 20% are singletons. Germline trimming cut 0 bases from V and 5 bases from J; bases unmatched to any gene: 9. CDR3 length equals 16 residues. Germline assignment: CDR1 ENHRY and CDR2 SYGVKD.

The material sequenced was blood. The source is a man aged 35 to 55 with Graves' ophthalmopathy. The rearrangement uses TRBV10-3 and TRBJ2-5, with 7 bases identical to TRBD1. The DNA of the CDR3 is TGTGCCATCAGTGAGTCGGGCCAGGGGGTTTTCGAGACCCAGTACTTC. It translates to CAISESGQGVFETQYF.